This T cell receptor beta chain was documented in a study of T cell changes during pregnancy in multiple sclerosis. The CDR3 spans 15 residues. The V gene's germline CDR1 is LGHNT and CDR2 FRNRAP. V was pared by 4 bases and J by 1 base, with 13 bases between. Method: immunoSEQ multiplex PCR; TCRdb's copy keeps in-frame clones and lacks some. The table includes tens of thousands of clones, 80% to 90% detected once. Specimen: peripheral blood, collected before pregnancy. The chain carries TRBV12-5 and TRBJ1-2; unclear D gene. This receptor was obtained from a female donor with multiple sclerosis, enrolled in a pregnancy study. The CDR3 here is CASGSGEGINYGYTF. In DNA, the CDR3 is TGTGCTAGTGGTTCCGGGGAGGGAATTAACTATGGCTACACCTTC. Together with reference TRBV12-5 and TRBJ1-2, the CDR3 gives the full variable domain: DARVTQTPRHKVTEMGQEVTMRCQPILGHNTVFWYRQTMMQGLELLAYFRNRAPLDDSGMPKDRFSAEMPDATLATLKIQPSEPRDSAVYFCASGSGEGINYGYTFGSGTRLTVV.